These 9 T cell receptor beta chains originate from one sample sequenced in a study of blood T cell repertoires in COVID-19. Libraries were prepared by immunoSEQ multiplex PCR; TCRdb keeps only in-frame clonotypes and omits some of them. In the table there are tens of thousands of clones, 88% of which are singletons. Source material: peripheral blood. These receptors originate from a middle-aged man with active COVID-19.

The chain couples TRBV2 to TRBJ1-1, with no clear D. Germline values: CDR1 SNHLY, CDR2 FYNNEI. The CDR3 has 13 residues. Deletions cut 7 bases from V and 8 bases from J, with 17 bases between. The CDR3 DNA reads as TGTGCCAGCACCCCGGACTGGCGGAGCGAAGCTTTCTTT. This gives the protein CASTPDWRSEAFF.

This chain joins TRBV9 and TRBJ2-5; a weak D match, TRBD2 (6 bases). Germline V gives CDR1 SGDLS, CDR2 YYNGEE. The length of the CDR3 is 14 residues. Trimming removed 0 bases from V and 4 bases from J, with 10 bases in between. This CDR3 is CASSVGRVRETQYF. The CDR3 DNA reads TGTGCCAGCAGCGTAGGGAGGGTGAGAGAGACCCAGTACTTC.

In the case of this clone: Germline and junction disagree at one end, which may indicate a read error. This chain joins TRBV7-7 and TRBJ2-5; 7 positions match TRBD1. Germline V CDR1 and CDR2: SSHAT, FNYEAQ (reference sequence). The CDR3 sequence is 13 residues long. The chain's CDR3 is CASSRDSKETQYF. In DNA form, the CDR3 reads TGTGCTAGCAGCCGGGACAGTAAAGAGACCCAGTACTTC.

The V call is TRBV5-1, the J call TRBJ2-5, with TRBD2 matching 8 bases. The CDR3 extends over 17 amino acids. Germline values: CDR1 SGHRS, CDR2 YFSETQ. Trimming cost V 1 base and J 4 bases; bases outside gene matches: 12. CDR3 residues: CASSLSPAGGVGETQYF. The CDR3 bases are TGCGCCAGCAGCTTGTCCCCAGCCGGGGGGGTTGGAGAGACCCAGTACTTC. The complete variable domain, with remaining parts taken from reference TRBV5-1 and TRBJ2-5, reads KAGVTQTPRYLIKTRGQQVTLSCSPISGHRSVSWYQQTPGQGLQFLFEYFSETQRNKGNFPGRFSGRQFSNSRSEMNVSTLELGDSALYLCASSLSPAGGVGETQYFGPGTRLLVL.

The chain couples TRBV6-2 or TRBV6-3 to TRBJ1-4, with D possibly TRBD1 on 5 matching bases. Germline V gene sequence: CDR1 MNHEY, CDR2 SVGEGT. The V end lost 2 bases, the J end lost 8 bases, and 15 bases lay between the germline ends. This CDR3 region has 15 residues. In nucleotides, the CDR3 is TGTGCCAGCAGTTACGGGGCAGGCTCAGAAGAAAAACTGTTTTTT. Protein sequence: CASSYGAGSEEKLFF.

The chain joins TRBV28 to TRBJ1-1; 10 nucleotides match TRBD1. Germline loops: CDR1 MDHEN, CDR2 SYDVKM. The CDR3 is 14 residues long. V gave up 7 bases and J gave up 3 bases; unmatched junction bases: 5. The CDR3 DNA follows: TGTGCCAGCACGACAGGGGGCGAGGACACTGAAGCTTTCTTT. As protein: CASTTGGEDTEAFF.

The rearrangement links TRBV5-4 to TRBJ2-1; 9 nucleotides match TRBD2. Per the germline V gene, CDR1 is SGHNT and CDR2 is YYREEE (reference sequence). Germline trimming cut 0 bases from V and 7 bases from J; bases unmatched to any gene: 5. The CDR3 has 15 residues. CDR3 sequence: CASSLESLAGNEQFF. The CDR3 coding sequence is TGTGCCAGCAGCTTGGAGAGCCTAGCGGGGAATGAGCAGTTCTTC.

V is TRBV7-2 and J is TRBJ2-7, with TRBD2 matching 11 bases. Losses at the gene ends were 5 bases for V and 6 bases for J; bases not matched to a gene: 6. This CDR3 has 14 amino acids. Germline V gene lookup returns CDR1 SGHTA and CDR2 FQGNSA. In nucleotides, the CDR3 is TGTGCCAGCAGCCCCCGGACTAGCGGGTTCGAGCAGTACTTC. This gives the protein CASSPRTSGFEQYF. The full variable domain, its missing parts supplied by reference TRBV7-2 and TRBJ2-7, is GAGVSQSPSNKVTEKGKDVELRCDPISGHTALYWYRQSLGQGLEFLIYFQGNSAPDKSGLPSDRFSAERTGGSVSTLTIQRTQQEDSAVYLCASSPRTSGFEQYFGPGTRLTVT.

The chain is built from TRBV27 and TRBJ2-1, with 10 bases lining up with TRBD2. V trimming: 4 bases; J trimming: 0 bases; junction bases outside the gene matches: 3. Germline CDR1 reads MNHEY; CDR2 reads SMNVEV (reference sequence). This CDR3 is built from 16 residues. CDR3 protein: CASSSTSGASYNEQFF. The CDR3 DNA reads as TGTGCCAGCAGTTCAACTAGCGGGGCCTCCTACAATGAGCAGTTCTTC.